This TCR beta chain is from a study of Graves' ophthalmopathy and Graves' hyperthyroidism. Study-level findings and limits: Most clonotypes expanded in thyroid above 0.001 frequency were present in blood too.

This clonotype was seen repeatedly, ten times or more. Antigen specificity is unknown. Newly diagnosed, the hyperthyroidism patients had under 2 months' duration and were aged 18 to 65. CDR3 size: 17 residues. V lost 0 bases to trimming and J lost 0 bases; unmatched junction nucleotides: 7. In germline, CDR1 is MNHNS, CDR2 SASEGT. RNA transcripts were the source from which TCR beta CDR3 regions were amplified. An initial RT-PCR round employing HTBI primers preceded a second-round multiplex PCR. One entry per CDR3 protein results from TCRdb running MiXCR on the multiplex PCR reads. The table shows hundreds of thousands of distinct CDR3 sequences, with 20% to 25% occurring only once.

The origin of this receptor is a woman younger than 30 with stable Graves' hyperthyroidism. Some clones in this sample may be carry-over from other donors' samples. The material sequenced was peripheral blood. The V and J genes are TRBV6-1 and TRBJ1-1; 7 nucleotides agree with TRBD1. The CDR3 bases are TGTGCCAGCAGTGAAGCGAGGACAGGTCGAATGAACACTGAAGCTTTCTTT. It codes for CASSEARTGRMNTEAFF.